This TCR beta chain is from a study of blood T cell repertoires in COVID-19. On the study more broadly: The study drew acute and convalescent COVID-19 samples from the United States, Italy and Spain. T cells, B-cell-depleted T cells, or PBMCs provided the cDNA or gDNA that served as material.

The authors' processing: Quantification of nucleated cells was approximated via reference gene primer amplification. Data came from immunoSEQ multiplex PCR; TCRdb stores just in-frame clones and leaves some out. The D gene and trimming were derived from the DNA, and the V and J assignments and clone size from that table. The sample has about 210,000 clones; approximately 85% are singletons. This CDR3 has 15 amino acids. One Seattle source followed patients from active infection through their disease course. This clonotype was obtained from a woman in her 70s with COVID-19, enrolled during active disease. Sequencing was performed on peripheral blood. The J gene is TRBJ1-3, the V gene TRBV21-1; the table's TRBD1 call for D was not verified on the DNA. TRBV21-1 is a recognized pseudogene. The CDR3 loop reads CASSNGHSSGNTIYF. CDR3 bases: TGTGCCAGCAGCAACGGACATTCCTCTGGAAACACCATATATTTT.